The 11 T cell receptor beta chains below all came from one sample that was sequenced in a study of shared clonotypes between healthy human individuals. The protocol was immunoSEQ multiplex PCR, while the TCRdb copy is restricted to in-frame clones and leaves out a portion. Here the sample spans roughly 2 million clones, roughly 94% being singletons. The sequenced sample consisted of naive CD4+ T cells sorted from blood. Subset specified: CD45RA+ positively selected. Receptors originate from a man aged 18-30 years in good health.

The gene calls are TRBV27 and TRBJ1-5; D is undetermined. Germline CDR1 MNHEY, CDR2 SMNVEV (reference sequence). This CDR3 is built from 14 residues. The V gene lost 6 bases and the J gene lost 6 bases, with 15 bases spanning the gap. In nucleotides, the CDR3 is TGTGCCAGCAGACCCGGTCACGGGTTTCAGCCCCAGCATTTT. This translates into CASRPGHGFQPQHF.

This chain joins TRBV2 and TRBJ2-7, with a weak D call TRBD2 (5 bases). The ends were cut back, 3 bases at V and 2 bases at J, with 8 bases in the middle. This CDR3 contains 13 residues. Germline values: CDR1 SNHLY, CDR2 FYNNEI. The CDR3 spells CASSDFSAYEQYF. In nucleotides, the CDR3 is TGTGCCAGCAGTGATTTTAGCGCCTACGAGCAGTACTTC.

The chain carries TRBV29-1 and TRBJ2-6, with D hard to call. Between the trimmed V and J ends, which lost 7 bases and 4 bases, there was a span of 17 bases. There are 15 residues in the CDR3. Per the germline V gene, CDR1 is SQVTM and CDR2 is ANQGSEA. The CDR3 spells CSAGERYLGANVLTF. CDR3 DNA sequence: TGCAGCGCGGGCGAGAGGTATCTGGGGGCCAACGTCCTGACTTTC.

This sequence joins TRBV5-1 and TRBJ2-5, with 9 bases identical to TRBD2. V trimming: 7 bases; J trimming: 1 base; junction bases outside the gene matches: 11. The CDR3 sequence is 16 residues long. Germline V lookup: CDR1 SGHRS, CDR2 YFSETQ. The CDR3 coding sequence is TGCGCCAGCGAAAGGGGGGCTAGCGGGACCCAAGAGACCCAGTACTTC. Its protein is CASERGASGTQETQYF. The full variable domain, in which reference TRBV5-1 and TRBJ2-5 provide the parts outside the CDR3, is KAGVTQTPRYLIKTRGQQVTLSCSPISGHRSVSWYQQTPGQGLQFLFEYFSETQRNKGNFPGRFSGRQFSNSRSEMNVSTLELGDSALYLCASERGASGTQETQYFGPGTRLLVL.

V usage is TRBV7-9 and J usage is TRBJ2-5; the D gene is possibly TRBD2 (7 bases). The CDR3 runs 14 residues. Trimming took off 5 bases at V and 9 bases at J, with 19 bases between the two ends. CDR1 SEHNR and CDR2 FQNEAQ come from the germline V gene (reference sequence). CDR3 loop: CASSPGAGEGPQYF. CDR3 in DNA: TGTGCCAGCAGCCCAGGGGCAGGGGAGGGACCCCAGTACTTC.

The V gene is TRBV2, the J gene TRBJ2-7; 7 nucleotides agree with TRBD1. Germline V lookup: CDR1 SNHLY, CDR2 FYNNEI. The ends lost 0 bases at V and 2 bases at J; junction bases unmatched: 7. The CDR3 is 16 residues long. CDR3 region: CASSEAKRQGPYEQYF. In DNA form, the CDR3 reads TGTGCCAGCAGTGAAGCGAAGAGACAGGGACCCTACGAGCAGTACTTC.

A note on this clone: This sample includes further DNA sequences coding for the same CDR3. The chain joins TRBV18 to TRBJ2-7; 10 positions agree with TRBD1. CDR3 size: 14 residues. Germline V gives CDR1 KGHSH, CDR2 LQKENI. Trimming cost V 2 bases and J 2 bases; bases outside gene matches: 0. This CDR3 is CASSPGQGAYEQYF. The CDR3, as DNA: TGTGCCAGCTCACCAGGACAGGGGGCCTACGAGCAGTACTTC.

The chain joins TRBV5-5 to TRBJ1-2, with TRBD1 identical over 8 bases. Germline CDR1 and CDR2: SGHKS and YYEKEE (reference sequence). The junction had 7 bases not matched to a gene; V was cut back by 2 bases and J by 7 bases. CDR3 size: 14 residues. The CDR3 nucleotides read TGTGCCAGCAGCTTTCCCGGGACAGGCTCTGGCTACACCTTC. Protein product: CASSFPGTGSGYTF.

The CDR3 region is CASSFVTSGRPRAGELFF. CDR3 bases: TGTGCCAGCAGCTTCGTAACTAGCGGGAGACCCAGGGCCGGGGAGCTGTTTTTT. The chain recombines TRBV7-2 with TRBJ2-2; 11 bases fit TRBD2. The CDR3 length is 18 residues. Trimming removed 3 bases from V and 6 bases from J; junction bases left unmatched: 12. Germline CDR1 is SGHTA and CDR2 is FQGNSA.

CDR3 sequence reads: CASSLSGTGADTQYF. The CDR3, as DNA: TGTGCCAGCAGCTTATCGGGTACGGGCGCGGATACGCAGTATTTT. This rearrangement joins TRBV7-9 to TRBJ2-3; D is ambiguous. The V end lost 2 bases, the J end lost 6 bases, and 15 bases lay between the germline ends. Per the germline V gene, CDR1 is SEHNR and CDR2 is FQNEAQ (reference sequence). The CDR3 covers 15 residues.

About this clone: At one boundary the junction diverges from the germline segment, which might be a read error. J is TRBJ2-3 and V is TRBV7-7; no clear D gene. In germline, CDR1 is SSHAT, CDR2 FNYEAQ (reference sequence). The CDR3 sequence is 15 residues long. The CDR3 DNA reads as TGTGCTAGCAGCCCTATGTTTCCAGAGGCAGATACGCAGTATTTT. It codes for CASSPMFPEADTQYF.